The entry that follows covers one TCR beta chain sequence. This sample stems from a study of blood T cell repertoires in COVID-19. The CDR3 is made up of 15 amino acids. The germline CDR1 and CDR2 sequences are DFQATT and SNEGSKA (reference sequence). With 3 bases clipped from V and 3 bases from J, the junction kept 5 bases outside the gene matches. Here immunoSEQ multiplex PCR was the method, and the copy in TCRdb shows in-frame clones only, minus some. Among tens of thousands of clones listed, 75% to 90% were seen once. What was sequenced was peripheral blood. The rearrangement uses TRBV20-1 and TRBJ2-1; 10 bases match TRBD2. This clonotype was obtained from a woman in her 70s with active COVID-19. In DNA, the CDR3 is TGCAGTGCTAGTCCATCTAGCGGGGGCTACAATGAGCAGTTCTTC. Protein sequence: CSASPSSGGYNEQFF.